These 8 T cell receptor beta chains were sequenced from one sample in a study of lymphopenia after photon versus proton radiotherapy. Sequencing was performed with immunoSEQ multiplex PCR; in TCRdb, only in-frame clones are kept and a portion is missing. The table shows over 20,000 clones, with 75% to 90% occurring only once. The material sequenced was peripheral blood, taken from a patient treated with proton-based radiotherapy. The origin of the receptors is a man older than 75 with esophageal cancer.

The chain joins TRBV11-1 to TRBJ2-3; D remains unclear. V dropped 3 bases and J dropped 1 base, with 5 bases sitting between them. CDR3 length: 13 residues. Per the germline V gene, CDR1 is SGHAT and CDR2 is FQDESV (reference sequence). The CDR3 DNA is TGTGCCAGCAGCTTTACAGGCACAGATACGCAGTATTTT. The encoded protein is CASSFTGTDTQYF.

The DNA of the CDR3 is TGCGCCAGCAGCCGGGGACAGGGAACCTACGAGCAGTACTTC. Translation gives CASSRGQGTYEQYF. The V and J genes are TRBV5-1 and TRBJ2-7; 9 nucleotides agree with TRBD1. V gave up 4 bases and J gave up 2 bases; unmatched junction bases: 4. Per the germline V gene, CDR1 is SGHRS and CDR2 is YFSETQ. The CDR3 contains 14 residues.

The rearrangement links TRBV5-1 to TRBJ2-7; 12 bases are a match to TRBD2. Per germline, CDR1 SGHRS and CDR2 YFSETQ. CDR3 length: 15 residues. V lost 4 bases, J lost 2 bases, and 4 bases stayed unmatched. This chain's CDR3 is CASSERTSGTYEQYF. The CDR3 DNA follows: TGCGCCAGCAGCGAAAGGACTAGCGGGACCTACGAGCAGTACTTC. Complete variable domain (other parts from reference TRBV5-1 and TRBJ2-7): KAGVTQTPRYLIKTRGQQVTLSCSPISGHRSVSWYQQTPGQGLQFLFEYFSETQRNKGNFPGRFSGRQFSNSRSEMNVSTLELGDSALYLCASSERTSGTYEQYFGPGTRLTVT.

This clone has a handful of counts. The CDR3 DNA sequence: TGTGCCAGCACGCGACAGGGAAGTTCGACCGAGCAGTACTTC. Its translation: CASTRQGSSTEQYF. The rearrangement links TRBV7-8 to TRBJ2-7; 7 bases line up with TRBD1. J gave up 6 bases and V 7 bases, and 12 bases lay outside the gene matches. This CDR3 comprises 14 residues. Germline lookup yields CDR1 SGHVS and CDR2 FQNEAQ.

The CDR3 spells CAWSGQGYEQYF. The DNA for the CDR3 is TGTGCCTGGAGTGGGCAGGGGTACGAGCAGTACTTC. The chain uses TRBV30 and TRBJ2-7, with D possibly TRBD1 on 6 matching bases. V was trimmed by 1 base and J by 4 bases, leaving 8 bases between them. The CDR3 consists of 12 residues. Germline loops: CDR1 GTSNPN, CDR2 SVGIG (reference sequence).

This chain connects TRBV4-1 to TRBJ2-2; perhaps TRBD1 as D (7 bases). The CDR3 extends over 15 amino acids. The germline V gene encodes CDR1 MGHRA and CDR2 YSYEKL. The germline V and J ends were trimmed by 5 bases and 5 bases, with 15 bases remaining between them. This chain's CDR3 is CASSYPQGGTGELFF. DNA for the CDR3: TGCGCCAGCAGCTACCCCCAGGGGGGTACCGGGGAGCTGTTTTTT.

This chain connects TRBV2 to TRBJ2-1, with D possibly being TRBD1 (5 bases). The CDR3 consists of 12 residues. V shed 5 bases and J shed 6 bases, with 8 bases lying between them. Germline V CDR1 and CDR2: SNHLY, FYNNEI. The CDR3 here is CASSRQTNEQFF. The DNA of the CDR3 is TGTGCCAGCAGTCGACAGACCAATGAGCAGTTCTTC.

This clone came up once. This rearrangement joins TRBV10-3 to TRBJ1-3; tentatively, D is TRBD1 (5 bases). CDR3 length: 13 residues. Germline V gene data show CDR1 as ENHRY and CDR2 as SYGVKD. Trimming left V 3 bases short and J 8 bases short, with 11 bases between. DNA of the CDR3: TGTGCCATCAGTGACGACAGCGCTCACACCATATATTTT. Translation gives CAISDDSAHTIYF.